Each of the 25 T cell receptor beta chains below was sequenced from the same sample in a study of graft-versus-host responses after intestinal transplantation. No antigen has been identified for these receptors. The assay was immunoSEQ multiplex PCR, and TCRdb's table has in-frame clones only and misses some. This table has about 110,000 clones, roughly 90% appearing once. The starting material was unstimulated CD4+ T cells sorted from spleen or lymph node cells, obtained before transplant. The receptors originated from a human donor who was the organ donor for an intestinal transplant.

This clone showed up just once. This chain uses TRBV9 with TRBJ1-1; D gene ambiguous. Trimming removed 2 bases at V and 1 base at J, with 6 bases between. Germline CDR1 SGDLS, CDR2 YYNGEE. The CDR3 is made up of 13 amino acids. Here the CDR3 DNA reads TGTGCCAGCAGCGTTACAGCGAACACTGAAGCTTTCTTT. Translating it yields CASSVTANTEAFF.

V gene TRBV5-4 combines with J gene TRBJ2-3; 8 positions agree with TRBD2. V lost 3 bases and J lost 2; bases outside the gene matches: 11. The CDR3 has 17 amino acids. Germline lookup yields CDR1 SGHNT and CDR2 YYREEE (reference sequence). CDR3 sequence (DNA): TGTGCCAGCAGCTCCGACCCTACTAGCGGACTCACAGATACGCAGTATTTT. Translating gives CASSSDPTSGLTDTQYF. The full variable domain, in which reference TRBV5-4 and TRBJ2-3 provide the parts outside the CDR3, is ETGVTQSPTHLIKTRGQQVTLRCSSQSGHNTVSWYQQALGQGPQFIFQYYREEENGRGNFPPRFSGLQFPNYSSELNVNALELDDSALYLCASSSDPTSGLTDTQYFGPGTRLTVL.

The V call is TRBV7-9, the J call TRBJ1-1, with unresolved D. This CDR3 spans 12 amino acids. Germline CDR1 SEHNR, CDR2 FQNEAQ (reference sequence). The V end lost 2 bases, the J end lost 0 bases, and 1 base lay between the germline ends. The CDR3 loop is CASSLMNTEAFF. The CDR3 DNA follows: TGTGCCAGCAGCTTAATGAACACTGAAGCTTTCTTT.

The chain is built from TRBV5-1 and TRBJ2-5, with unresolved D. Trimming cost V 0 bases and J 1 base, with 13 bases left between them. Looked up from germline, CDR1 is SGHRS and CDR2 is YFSETQ. The length of the CDR3 is 16 residues. In DNA form, the CDR3 reads TGCGCCAGCAGCTTGGGGTCCGCCAGGCGCCAAGAGACCCAGTACTTC. Translating it yields CASSLGSARRQETQYF.

This chain uses TRBV6-5 with TRBJ1-1; D is possibly TRBD1 (5 bases). V gave up 6 bases and J gave up 0 bases, with 11 bases separating them. Per germline, CDR1 MNHEY and CDR2 SVGAGI. The CDR3 consists of 14 residues. This CDR3 reads CASRTGRLNTEAFF. CDR3 DNA: TGTGCCAGCAGGACGGGACGACTGAACACTGAAGCTTTCTTT.

The chain has TRBV19 and TRBJ1-5; D gene unclear. This CDR3 has 16 residues. V was clipped by 6 bases and J by 0 bases, with 15 bases between them. Germline V gene data show CDR1 as LNHDA and CDR2 as SQIVND (reference sequence). Here the CDR3 reads CASSLPPRHSNQPQHF. The CDR3 DNA sequence: TGTGCCAGTAGCCTACCGCCCAGGCATAGCAATCAGCCCCAGCATTTT. The variable domain in full, completed from reference TRBV19 and TRBJ1-5, reads DGGITQSPKYLFRKEGQNVTLSCEQNLNHDAMYWYRQDPGQGLRLIYYSQIVNDFQKGDIAEGYSVSREKKESFPLTVTSAQKNPTAFYLCASSLPPRHSNQPQHFGDGTRLSIL.

The chain links TRBV11-2 to TRBJ2-2; TRBD2 aligns across 8 bases. In germline, CDR1 is SGHAT, CDR2 FQNNGV. The CDR3 is 18 residues long. With V trimmed by 0 bases and J by 1 base, 7 bases remained unmatched. The CDR3 nucleotides read TGTGCCAGCAGCTTAGATCCCGGACTAGCTGAGAACACCGGGGAGCTGTTTTTT. It translates to CASSLDPGLAENTGELFF. Full variable domain (remainder filled in from reference TRBV11-2 and TRBJ2-2): EAGVAQSPRYKIIEKRQSVAFWCNPISGHATLYWYQQILGQGPKLLIQFQNNGVVDDSQLPKDRFSAERLKGVDSTLKIQPAKLEDSAVYLCASSLDPGLAENTGELFFGEGSRLTVL.

The V and J genes are TRBV4-2 and TRBJ2-7; no clear D. Germline V gene sequence: CDR1 LGHNA, CDR2 YNFKEQ. This CDR3 is 13 amino acids long. V was trimmed by 0 bases and J by 7 bases, leaving 10 bases between them. The CDR3 sequence is CASSQDQEWEQYF. CDR3 sequence (DNA): TGTGCCAGCAGCCAAGATCAGGAGTGGGAGCAGTACTTC.

This clone was counted a single time. The chain recombines TRBV9 with TRBJ2-7; unclear D gene. This CDR3 spans 14 amino acids. Per germline, CDR1 SGDLS and CDR2 YYNGEE. The V end lost 1 base, the J end lost 0 bases, and 8 bases lay between the germline ends. CDR3: CASSVRSNSYEQYF. For the CDR3, the DNA is TGTGCCAGCAGCGTAAGGAGCAACTCCTACGAGCAGTACTTC.

The genes are TRBV7-9 and TRBJ2-5; the match to TRBD1 covers 7 bases. CDR1 SEHNR and CDR2 FQNEAQ come from the germline V gene (reference sequence). After removal of 5 bases from V and 2 bases from J, the junction contained 11 bases not matched to a gene. The CDR3 length is 16 residues. The CDR3 bases are TGTGCCAGCAGCACAGGGGTTACAGGCCTGCAAGAGACCCAGTACTTC. Translated, it gives CASSTGVTGLQETQYF.

V and J are TRBV6-5 and TRBJ1-1, with 9 bases fitting TRBD1. This CDR3 region has 16 residues. V shed 1 base and J 5 bases; nucleotides not matched to a gene: 8. Germline V CDR1 and CDR2: MNHEY, SVGAGI. CDR3 amino acids: CASSYYPQGAKTEAFF. The DNA of the CDR3 is TGTGCCAGCAGTTACTACCCACAGGGGGCAAAGACTGAAGCTTTCTTT.

The chain is built from TRBV11-2 and TRBJ2-1; D remains ambiguous. The CDR3 spans 15 residues. CDR1 is SGHAT and CDR2 is FQNNGV in the germline V gene. Trimming shortened V by 5 bases and J by 3 bases, and 14 bases separated the two germline ends. The CDR3: CASSPQAADYNEQFF. As DNA, the CDR3 is TGTGCCAGCAGCCCGCAGGCCGCGGACTACAATGAGCAGTTCTTC.

This sequence joins TRBV29-1 and TRBJ2-1; no definite D call. This CDR3 has 12 amino acids. The germline V gene encodes CDR1 SQVTM and CDR2 ANQGSEA. V was shortened by 2 bases and J by 7 bases, with 9 bases between the two germline ends. As DNA, the CDR3 is TGCAGCGTTGAACGAGGAGAGAATGAGCAGTTCTTC. Amino acid sequence: CSVERGENEQFF.

The genes are TRBV5-1 and TRBJ1-1, with unresolved D. V lost 0 bases and J 5 bases, leaving 20 bases between the germline ends. CDR1 is SGHRS and CDR2 is YFSETQ in the germline V gene. This CDR3 has 17 amino acids. The CDR3 nucleotides read TGCGCCAGCAGCTTGGTCCGGGGTAGCGAGCGTTGGACTGAAGCTTTCTTT. The encoded protein is CASSLVRGSERWTEAFF.

The chain joins TRBV18 to TRBJ2-3, with D perhaps TRBD2 (5 bases). Germline V gene sequence: CDR1 KGHSH, CDR2 LQKENI. The CDR3 runs to 17 residues. The V gene lost 4 bases and the J gene lost 1 base, with 18 bases spanning the gap. The CDR3 protein is CASSLRTSTPGTDTQYF. For the CDR3, the DNA is TGTGCCAGCTCACTGCGGACTTCTACCCCCGGCACAGATACGCAGTATTTT.

The chain links TRBV7-6 to TRBJ1-4, with D maybe TRBD1 (6 bases). CDR1 and CDR2 from the germline V gene are SGHVS and FNYEAQ. V was cut by 5 bases and J by 2 bases, with 15 bases left in between. CDR3 length: 16 amino acids. CDR3 DNA sequence: TGTGCCAGCAGCCCCAATTGGGGGGCCACTAATGAAAAACTGTTTTTT. Its protein is CASSPNWGATNEKLFF.

This clone showed up just a few times. One end of the junction does not line up with germline, which may come from a read error. This chain connects TRBV7-9 to TRBJ2-7; D remains ambiguous. The CDR3 contains 12 residues. Germline V lookup: CDR1 SEHNR, CDR2 FQNEAQ (reference sequence). The DNA for the CDR3 is TGTGCCAGCAGCTTAGCCGAGGTCGCGACACTCTTC. This gives the protein CASSLAEVATLF.

The DNA for the CDR3 is TGTGCCAGCAGTTCTCACAACTCACGGGGGGCGGGCACCTTC. As protein: CASSSHNSRGAGTF. The chain links TRBV28 to TRBJ1-2, with D tentatively TRBD1 (6 bases). With 4 bases removed from V and 13 bases from J, the gap between germline ends came to 22 bases. This CDR3 is 14 amino acids long. In germline, CDR1 is MDHEN, CDR2 SYDVKM.

The rearrangement links TRBV2 to TRBJ1-2; tentatively, D is TRBD1 (5 bases). Germline CDR1 reads SNHLY; CDR2 reads FYNNEI. Trimming took 2 bases from V and 8 from J, leaving 21 bases between them. This CDR3 has 16 residues. The CDR3 DNA is TGTGCCAGCAGTGAAATGGAGGGGCCGGGGGGAGACGGCTACACCTTC. It translates to CASSEMEGPGGDGYTF.

The CDR3 is CASSESGTRGSEQFF. The CDR3 DNA reads as TGTGCCAGCAGTGAATCAGGGACTAGGGGATCAGAGCAGTTCTTC. The chain uses TRBV25-1 and TRBJ2-1; TRBD2 matches at 8 bases. Trimming at V came to 1 base and at J to 10 bases, leaving 9 bases not matched to a gene. CDR1 and CDR2 (germline): MGHDK, SYGVNS. The CDR3 contains 15 residues.

This rearrangement joins TRBV10-3 to TRBJ2-3; tentative D call: TRBD1 (6 bases). Trimming shortened V by 6 bases and J by 0 bases, and 13 bases separated the two germline ends. Germline V gene lookup returns CDR1 ENHRY and CDR2 SYGVKD. This CDR3 is built from 15 residues. The CDR3 DNA reads TGTGCCATCAGCAGGGGATCCCCGAGCACAGATACGCAGTATTTT. Translation: CAISRGSPSTDTQYF.

The rearrangement links TRBV10-2 to TRBJ1-4, with 8 bases lining up with TRBD1. J was trimmed by 7 bases and V by 0 bases; bases with no gene match: 4. Germline V gene sequence: CDR1 WSHSY, CDR2 SAAADI. CDR3 length: 15 amino acids. This CDR3 is CASSESRGRSEKLFF. CDR3 DNA sequence: TGCGCCAGCAGTGAGTCCAGGGGGCGGTCTGAAAAACTGTTTTTT.

The genes are TRBV10-2 and TRBJ2-6; D gene unclear. CDR3 length: 13 residues. V was pared by 6 bases and J by 0 bases, with 3 bases between. Germline lookup yields CDR1 WSHSY and CDR2 SAAADI. CDR3 protein: CASRSSGANVLTF. CDR3 DNA sequence: TGCGCCAGCAGGAGCTCTGGGGCCAACGTCCTGACTTTC.

Written as DNA, the CDR3 is TGTGCCAGCAGCCGTACCTTACATTGGAACACTGAAGCTTTCTTT. Translating it yields CASSRTLHWNTEAFF. V gene TRBV9 combines with J gene TRBJ1-1; D ambiguous. V lost 4 bases, J lost 1 base, and 14 bases lay in between. Germline assignment: CDR1 SGDLS and CDR2 YYNGEE. The CDR3 extends over 15 amino acids.

The chain links TRBV28 to TRBJ1-2; the D gene is possibly TRBD1 (5 bases). Germline lookup yields CDR1 MDHEN and CDR2 SYDVKM. The V and J ends lost 4 bases and 0 bases respectively, with 12 bases between them. There are 15 residues in the CDR3. CDR3 sequence: CASSYGAGTNYGYTF. In nucleotides, the CDR3 is TGTGCCAGCAGTTACGGGGCCGGTACTAACTATGGCTACACCTTC.